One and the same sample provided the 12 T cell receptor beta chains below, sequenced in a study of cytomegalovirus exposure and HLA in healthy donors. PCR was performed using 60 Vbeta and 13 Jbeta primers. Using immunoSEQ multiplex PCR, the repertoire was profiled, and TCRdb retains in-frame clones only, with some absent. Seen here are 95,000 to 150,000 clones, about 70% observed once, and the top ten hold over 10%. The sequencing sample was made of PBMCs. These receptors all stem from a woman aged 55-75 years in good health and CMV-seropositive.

CDR3 region: CASSPTPPGGREDTQYF. The CDR3 bases are TGTGCCAGCAGTCCCACCCCTCCGGGGGGGCGAGAAGATACGCAGTATTTT. The rearrangement links TRBV6-4 to TRBJ2-3; 8 bases are shared with TRBD2. This CDR3 contains 17 residues. Germline V gene lookup returns CDR1 MRHNA and CDR2 SNTAGT. The J segment lost 5 bases and the V segment lost 5 bases, leaving 15 bases of the junction unmatched.

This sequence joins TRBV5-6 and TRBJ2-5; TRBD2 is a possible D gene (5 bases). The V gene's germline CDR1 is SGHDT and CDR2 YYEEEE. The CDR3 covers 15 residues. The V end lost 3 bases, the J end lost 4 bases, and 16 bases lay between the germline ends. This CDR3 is CASSSIKRKLETQYF. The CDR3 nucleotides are TGTGCCAGCAGCTCCATAAAGCGGAAGTTAGAGACCCAGTACTTC. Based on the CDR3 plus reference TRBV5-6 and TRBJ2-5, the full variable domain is DAGVTQSPTHLIKTRGQQVTLRCSPKSGHDTVSWYQQALGQGPQFIFQYYEEEERQRGNFPDRFSGHQFPNYSSELNVNALLLGDSALYLCASSSIKRKLETQYFGPGTRLLVL.

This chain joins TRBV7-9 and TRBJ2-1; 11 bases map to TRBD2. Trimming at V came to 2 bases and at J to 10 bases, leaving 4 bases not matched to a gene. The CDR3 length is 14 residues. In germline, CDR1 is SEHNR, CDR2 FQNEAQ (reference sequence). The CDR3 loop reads CASSLLSGGVEQFF. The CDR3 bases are TGTGCCAGCAGCTTACTTAGCGGGGGGGTAGAGCAGTTCTTC.

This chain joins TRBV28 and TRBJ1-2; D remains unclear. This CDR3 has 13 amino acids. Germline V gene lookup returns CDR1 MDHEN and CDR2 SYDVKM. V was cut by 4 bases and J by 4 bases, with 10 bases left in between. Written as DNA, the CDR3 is TGTGCCAGCAGTTCCCCCCCCAGCTATGGCTACACCTTC. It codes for CASSSPPSYGYTF.

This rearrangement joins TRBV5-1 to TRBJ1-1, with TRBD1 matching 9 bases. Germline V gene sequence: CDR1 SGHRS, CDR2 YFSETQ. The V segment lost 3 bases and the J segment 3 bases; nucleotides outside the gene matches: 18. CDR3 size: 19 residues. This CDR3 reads CASSSRDREPRGRDTEAFF. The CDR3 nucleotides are TGCGCCAGCAGCTCCCGGGACAGGGAACCCCGTGGAAGGGACACTGAAGCTTTCTTT. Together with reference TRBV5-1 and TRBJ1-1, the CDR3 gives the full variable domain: KAGVTQTPRYLIKTRGQQVTLSCSPISGHRSVSWYQQTPGQGLQFLFEYFSETQRNKGNFPGRFSGRQFSNSRSEMNVSTLELGDSALYLCASSSRDREPRGRDTEAFFGQGTRLTVV.

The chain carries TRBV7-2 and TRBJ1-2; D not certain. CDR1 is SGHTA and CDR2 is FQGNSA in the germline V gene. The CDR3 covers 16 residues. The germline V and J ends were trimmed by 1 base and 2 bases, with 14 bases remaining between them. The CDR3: CASSLGVSEGNYGYTF. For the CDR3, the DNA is TGTGCCAGCAGCTTAGGGGTATCCGAGGGAAACTATGGCTACACCTTC.

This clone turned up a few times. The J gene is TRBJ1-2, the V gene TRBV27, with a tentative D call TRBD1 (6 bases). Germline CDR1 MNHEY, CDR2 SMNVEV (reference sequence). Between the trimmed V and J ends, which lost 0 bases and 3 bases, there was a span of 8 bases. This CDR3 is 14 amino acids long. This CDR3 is CASSLSNRDYGYTF. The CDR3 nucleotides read TGTGCCAGCAGTTTATCGAACAGGGACTATGGCTACACCTTC.

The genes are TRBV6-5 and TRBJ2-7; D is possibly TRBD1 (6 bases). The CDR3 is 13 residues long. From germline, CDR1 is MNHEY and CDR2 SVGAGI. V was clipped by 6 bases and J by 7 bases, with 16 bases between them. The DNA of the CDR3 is TGTGCCAGCAGCCGAGGACAGCTGGGGGAGCAGTACTTC. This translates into CASSRGQLGEQYF.

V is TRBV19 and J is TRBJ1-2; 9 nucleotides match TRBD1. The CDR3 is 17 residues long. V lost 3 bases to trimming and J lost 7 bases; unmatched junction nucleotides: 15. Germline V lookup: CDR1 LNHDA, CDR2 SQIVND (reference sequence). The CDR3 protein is CASSIAGGGQGKGGYTF. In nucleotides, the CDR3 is TGTGCCAGTAGTATCGCCGGCGGGGGACAGGGAAAGGGTGGCTACACCTTC.

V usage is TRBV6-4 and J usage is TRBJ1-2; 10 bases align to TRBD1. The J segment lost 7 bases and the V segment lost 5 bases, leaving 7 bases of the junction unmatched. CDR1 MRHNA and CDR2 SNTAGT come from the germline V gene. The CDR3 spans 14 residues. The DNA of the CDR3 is TGTGCCAGCAGTCGGGACAGGGGATTAGCTGGCTACACCTTC. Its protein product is CASSRDRGLAGYTF.

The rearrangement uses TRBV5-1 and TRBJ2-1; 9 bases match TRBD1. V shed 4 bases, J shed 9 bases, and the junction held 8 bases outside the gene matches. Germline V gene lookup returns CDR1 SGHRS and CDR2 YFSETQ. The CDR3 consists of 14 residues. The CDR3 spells CASSPGTGFVEQFF. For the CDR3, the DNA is TGCGCCAGCAGCCCAGGGACAGGGTTCGTTGAGCAGTTCTTC. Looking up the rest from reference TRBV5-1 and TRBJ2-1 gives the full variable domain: KAGVTQTPRYLIKTRGQQVTLSCSPISGHRSVSWYQQTPGQGLQFLFEYFSETQRNKGNFPGRFSGRQFSNSRSEMNVSTLELGDSALYLCASSPGTGFVEQFFGPGTRLTVL.

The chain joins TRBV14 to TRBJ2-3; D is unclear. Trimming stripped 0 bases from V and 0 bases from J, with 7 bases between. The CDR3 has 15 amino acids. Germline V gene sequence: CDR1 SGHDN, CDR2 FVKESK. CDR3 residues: CASSQETVSTDTQYF. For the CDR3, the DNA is TGTGCCAGCAGCCAAGAAACGGTTAGCACAGATACGCAGTATTTT.